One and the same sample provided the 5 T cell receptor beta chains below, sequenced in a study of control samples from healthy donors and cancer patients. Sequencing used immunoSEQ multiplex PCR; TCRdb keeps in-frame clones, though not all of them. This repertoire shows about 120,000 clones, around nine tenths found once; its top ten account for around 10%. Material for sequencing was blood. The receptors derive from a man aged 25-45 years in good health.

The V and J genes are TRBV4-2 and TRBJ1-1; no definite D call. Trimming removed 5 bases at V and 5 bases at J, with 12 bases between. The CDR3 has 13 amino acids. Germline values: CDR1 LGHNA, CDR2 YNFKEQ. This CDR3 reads CASSFKGDTEAFF. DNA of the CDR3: TGTGCCAGCAGCTTTAAAGGAGATACTGAAGCTTTCTTT.

DNA of the CDR3: TGTGCCTGGAGTGTACTTATAGGGGAAGCTTTCTTT. It codes for CAWSVLIGEAFF. The chain links TRBV30 to TRBJ1-1; no definite D call. The CDR3 sequence is 12 residues long. Germline V CDR1 and CDR2: GTSNPN, SVGIG (reference sequence). Deletions cut 0 bases from V and 8 bases from J, with 10 bases between.

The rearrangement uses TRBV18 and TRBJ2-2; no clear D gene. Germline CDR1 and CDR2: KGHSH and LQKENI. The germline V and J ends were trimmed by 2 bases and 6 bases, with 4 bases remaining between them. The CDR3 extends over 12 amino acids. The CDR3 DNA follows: TGTGCCAGCTCACCAATTTCCGGGGAGCTGTTTTTT. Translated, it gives CASSPISGELFF.

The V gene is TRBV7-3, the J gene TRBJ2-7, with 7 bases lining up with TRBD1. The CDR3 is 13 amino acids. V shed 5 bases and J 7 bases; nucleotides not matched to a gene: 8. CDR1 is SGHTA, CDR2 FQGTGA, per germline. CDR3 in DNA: TGTGCCAGCAGCAAAGGGACAGCCAGAGAGCAGTACTTC. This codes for CASSKGTAREQYF.

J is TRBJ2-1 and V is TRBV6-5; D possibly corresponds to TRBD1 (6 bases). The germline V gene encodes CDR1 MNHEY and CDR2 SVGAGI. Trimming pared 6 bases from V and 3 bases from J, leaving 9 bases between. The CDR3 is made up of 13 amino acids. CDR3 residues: CASRGAGYNEQFF. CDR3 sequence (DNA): TGTGCCAGCAGGGGGGCCGGCTACAATGAGCAGTTCTTC.